These 4 T cell receptor beta chains share one sample of origin, sequenced in a study of beta chain features in type 1 diabetes. Findings and limits, study-wide: All four CD4+ subsets from Type 1 diabetes patients carried moderately but significantly shorter TCRB CDR3s.

Their recognized antigens are unknown. Expressed TCRB transcripts were sequenced because the isolated RNA had all been reverse transcribed beforehand. Repertoires were generated with immunoSEQ multiplex PCR, while TCRdb's copy carries only in-frame clones and drops some. The table shows nearly 700,000 clones, with 13% occurring only once. The sample was naive CD4+ T cells from blood. These receptors all come from a man in his late teens or twenties with type 1 diabetes.

V gene TRBV10-3 combines with J gene TRBJ1-4; D is ambiguous. CDR3 length: 14 residues. Germline lookup yields CDR1 ENHRY and CDR2 SYGVKD. V dropped 0 bases and J dropped 14 bases, with 16 bases sitting between them. CDR3 DNA sequence: TGTGCCATCAGTGAGTCGATGAACCCATTAGTGCTGTTTTTT. Residues: CAISESMNPLVLFF.

V and J are TRBV5-1 and TRBJ1-2; D not resolved. V was cut by 7 bases and J by 5 bases, with 9 bases left in between. Germline V lookup: CDR1 SGHRS, CDR2 YFSETQ. The CDR3 is 11 amino acids. The CDR3: CASSDGYGYTF. Written as DNA, the CDR3 is TGCGCCAGCTCCGACGGTTATGGCTACACCTTC.

The chain is built from TRBV14 and TRBJ1-1, with D unclear. Per the germline V gene, CDR1 is SGHDN and CDR2 is FVKESK. V was shortened by 2 bases and J by 1 base, with 8 bases between the two germline ends. This CDR3 is 14 amino acids long. The CDR3 is CASSQTGWNTEAFF. CDR3 DNA sequence: TGTGCCAGCAGCCAAACGGGCTGGAACACTGAAGCTTTCTTT.

The DNA for the CDR3 is TGTGCCAGCAGCTTAGGGCAGAAAGTTCAGCCCCAGCATTTT. It codes for CASSLGQKVQPQHF. The chain combines TRBV7-2 with TRBJ1-5; no definite D call. With 1 base removed from V and 6 bases from J, the gap between germline ends came to 10 bases. Germline lookup yields CDR1 SGHTA and CDR2 FQGNSA. CDR3 size: 14 residues. The full variable domain, completed using reference TRBV7-2 and TRBJ1-5, is GAGVSQSPSNKVTEKGKDVELRCDPISGHTALYWYRQSLGQGLEFLIYFQGNSAPDKSGLPSDRFSAERTGGSVSTLTIQRTQQEDSAVYLCASSLGQKVQPQHFGDGTRLSIL.